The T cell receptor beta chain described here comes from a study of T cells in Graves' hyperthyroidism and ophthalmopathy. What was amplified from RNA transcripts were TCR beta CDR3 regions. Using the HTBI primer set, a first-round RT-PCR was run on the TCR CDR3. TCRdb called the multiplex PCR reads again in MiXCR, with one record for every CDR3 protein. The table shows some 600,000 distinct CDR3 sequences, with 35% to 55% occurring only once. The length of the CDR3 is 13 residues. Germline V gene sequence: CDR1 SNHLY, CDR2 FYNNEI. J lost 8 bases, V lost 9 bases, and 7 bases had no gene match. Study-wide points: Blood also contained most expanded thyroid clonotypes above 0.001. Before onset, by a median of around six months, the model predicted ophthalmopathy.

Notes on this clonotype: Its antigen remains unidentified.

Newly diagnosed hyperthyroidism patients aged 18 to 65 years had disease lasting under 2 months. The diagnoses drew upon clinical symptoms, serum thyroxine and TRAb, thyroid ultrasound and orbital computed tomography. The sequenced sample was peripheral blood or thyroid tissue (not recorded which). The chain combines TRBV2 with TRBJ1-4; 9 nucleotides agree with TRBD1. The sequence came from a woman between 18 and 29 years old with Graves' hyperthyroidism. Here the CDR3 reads CARVDRGREKLFF. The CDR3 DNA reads TGTGCCAGAGTGGACAGGGGAAGGGAAAAACTGTTTTTT.